Listed here is a single T cell receptor beta chain. These data originate in a study of blood T cell repertoires in COVID-19. Study as a whole: The study drew acute and convalescent COVID-19 samples from the United States, Italy and Spain.

As handled by the study authors: The assay estimated nucleated cells by amplifying reference gene primers. Only in-frame clones appear in the TCRdb table, and some are missing; sequencing was by immunoSEQ multiplex PCR. The V and J calls and clone size come from that table; D and trimming were worked out from the DNA. The sample records over 150,000 clones, roughly 80% being singletons. Researchers sorted participants into cohorts using their self-reported clinical history. Per the germline V gene, CDR1 is LGHDT and CDR2 is YNNKEL (reference sequence). CDR3 length: 16 amino acids. The ends were cut back, 3 bases at V and 7 bases at J, with 19 bases in the middle.

The chain is built from TRBV3-1 (or the pseudogene TRBV3-2) and TRBJ1-5, with D possibly matching TRBD1 (5 bases). The sample consisted of PBMCs or T cells enriched from blood (not recorded which). This clonotype was sampled from a man aged 35-49 years who had recovered from COVID-19. The CDR3 protein is CASSQGAGRVGQPQHF. CDR3 bases: TGTGCCAGCAGCCAGGGAGCGGGGCGCGTAGGGCAGCCCCAGCATTTT.